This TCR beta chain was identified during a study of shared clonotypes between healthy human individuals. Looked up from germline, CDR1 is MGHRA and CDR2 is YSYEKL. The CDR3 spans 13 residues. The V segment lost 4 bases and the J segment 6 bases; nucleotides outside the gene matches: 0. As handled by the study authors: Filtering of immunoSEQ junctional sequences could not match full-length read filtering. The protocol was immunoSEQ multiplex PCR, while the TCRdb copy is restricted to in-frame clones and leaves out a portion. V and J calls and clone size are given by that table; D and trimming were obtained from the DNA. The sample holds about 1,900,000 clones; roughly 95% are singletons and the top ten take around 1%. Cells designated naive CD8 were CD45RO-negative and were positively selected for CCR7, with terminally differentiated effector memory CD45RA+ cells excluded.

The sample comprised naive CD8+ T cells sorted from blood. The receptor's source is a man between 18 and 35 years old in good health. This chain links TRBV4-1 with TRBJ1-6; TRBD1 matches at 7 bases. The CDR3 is CASSPGGNSPLHF. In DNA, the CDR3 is TGCGCCAGCAGCCCAGGGGGTAATTCACCCCTCCACTTT.